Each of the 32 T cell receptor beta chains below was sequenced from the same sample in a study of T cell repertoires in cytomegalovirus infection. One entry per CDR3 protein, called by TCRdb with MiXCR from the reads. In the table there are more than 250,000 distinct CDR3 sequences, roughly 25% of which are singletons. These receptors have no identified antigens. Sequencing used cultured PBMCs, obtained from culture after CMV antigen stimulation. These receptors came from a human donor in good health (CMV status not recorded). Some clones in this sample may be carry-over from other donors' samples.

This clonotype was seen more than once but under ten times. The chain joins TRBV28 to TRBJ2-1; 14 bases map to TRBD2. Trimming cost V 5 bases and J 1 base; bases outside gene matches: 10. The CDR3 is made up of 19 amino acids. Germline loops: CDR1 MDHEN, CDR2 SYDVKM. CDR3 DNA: TGTGCCAGCAGTGGGGGACTAGCGGGAGTTTTAGTGTCCTACAATGAGCAGTTCTTC. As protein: CASSGGLAGVLVSYNEQFF.

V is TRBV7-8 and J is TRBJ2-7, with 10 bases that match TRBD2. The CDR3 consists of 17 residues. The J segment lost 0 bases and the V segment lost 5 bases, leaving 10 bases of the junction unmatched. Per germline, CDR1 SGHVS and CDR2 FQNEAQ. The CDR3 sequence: CASSAGLLAGSSYEQYF. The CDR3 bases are TGTGCCAGCAGCGCAGGGCTACTAGCGGGGAGCTCCTACGAGCAGTACTTC.

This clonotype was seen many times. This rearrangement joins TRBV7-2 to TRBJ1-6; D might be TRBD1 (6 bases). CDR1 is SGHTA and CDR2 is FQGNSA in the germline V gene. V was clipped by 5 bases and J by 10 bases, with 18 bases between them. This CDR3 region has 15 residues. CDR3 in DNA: TGTGCCAGCAGCCCGAGGGGGGGGGCGAGGTCACCCCTCCACTTT. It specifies CASSPRGGARSPLHF.

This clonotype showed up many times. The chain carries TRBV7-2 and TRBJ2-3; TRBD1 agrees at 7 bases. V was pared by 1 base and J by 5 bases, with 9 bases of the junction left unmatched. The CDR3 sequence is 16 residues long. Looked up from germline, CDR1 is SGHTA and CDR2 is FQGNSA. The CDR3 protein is CASSLERGRGIDTQYF. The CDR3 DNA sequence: TGTGCCAGCAGCTTAGAACGGGGCAGGGGGATAGATACGCAGTATTTT.

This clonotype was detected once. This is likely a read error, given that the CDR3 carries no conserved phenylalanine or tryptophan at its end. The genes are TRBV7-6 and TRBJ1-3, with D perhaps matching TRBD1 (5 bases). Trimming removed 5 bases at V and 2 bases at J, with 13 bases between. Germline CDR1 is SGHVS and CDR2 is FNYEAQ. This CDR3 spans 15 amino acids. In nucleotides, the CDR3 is TGTGCCAGCAGCCCCCCTCCAGGGACTGGAAACACCATATATTCT. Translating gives CASSPPPGTGNTIYS.

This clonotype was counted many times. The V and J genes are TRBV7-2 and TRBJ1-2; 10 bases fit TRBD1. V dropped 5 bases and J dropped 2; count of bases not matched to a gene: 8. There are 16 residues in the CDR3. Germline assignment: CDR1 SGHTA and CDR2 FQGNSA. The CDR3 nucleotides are TGTGCCAGCAGCGCCGGGACAGGGGCGTTGAACTATGGCTACACCTTC. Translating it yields CASSAGTGALNYGYTF.

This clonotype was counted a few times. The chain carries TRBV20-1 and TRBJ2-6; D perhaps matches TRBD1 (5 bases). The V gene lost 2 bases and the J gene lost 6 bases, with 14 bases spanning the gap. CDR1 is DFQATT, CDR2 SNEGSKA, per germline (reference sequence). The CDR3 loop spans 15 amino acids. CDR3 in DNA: TGCAGTGCTAGATCCAGGGCGGTTCTGGCCAACGTCCTGACTTTC. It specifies CSARSRAVLANVLTF.

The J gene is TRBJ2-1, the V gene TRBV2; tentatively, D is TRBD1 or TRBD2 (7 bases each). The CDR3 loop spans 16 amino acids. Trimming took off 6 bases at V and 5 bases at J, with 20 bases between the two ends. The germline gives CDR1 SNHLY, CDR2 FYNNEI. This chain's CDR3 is CASRGETGRAHNEQFF. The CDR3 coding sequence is TGTGCCAGCAGGGGCGAGACAGGGAGGGCCCACAATGAGCAGTTCTTC.

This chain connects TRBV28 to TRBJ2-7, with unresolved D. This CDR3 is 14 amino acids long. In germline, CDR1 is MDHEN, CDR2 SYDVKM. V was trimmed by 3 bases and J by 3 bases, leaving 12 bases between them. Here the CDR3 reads CASSFGGLSYEQYV. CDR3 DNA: TGTGCCAGCAGTTTTGGTGGCCTCAGCTACGAGCAGTACGTC.

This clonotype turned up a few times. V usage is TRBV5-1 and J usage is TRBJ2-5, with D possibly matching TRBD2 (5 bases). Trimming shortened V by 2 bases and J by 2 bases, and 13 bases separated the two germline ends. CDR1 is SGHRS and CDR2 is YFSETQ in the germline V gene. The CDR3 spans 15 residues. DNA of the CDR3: TGCGCCAGCAGCTTCCTCACAAGGGAGCAAGAGACCCAGTACTTC. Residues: CASSFLTREQETQYF.

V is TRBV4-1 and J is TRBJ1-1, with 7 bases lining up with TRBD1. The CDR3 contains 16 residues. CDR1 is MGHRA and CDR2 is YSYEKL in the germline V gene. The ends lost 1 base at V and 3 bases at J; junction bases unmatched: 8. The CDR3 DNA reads TGCGCCAGCAGCCAAGGACAGGGACCAGGGGACACTGAAGCTTTCTTT. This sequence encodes CASSQGQGPGDTEAFF.

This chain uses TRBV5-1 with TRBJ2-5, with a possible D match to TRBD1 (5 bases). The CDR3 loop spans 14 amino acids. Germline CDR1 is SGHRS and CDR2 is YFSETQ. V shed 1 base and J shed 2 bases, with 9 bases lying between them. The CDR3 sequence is CASSLFGAQETQYF. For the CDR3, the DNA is TGCGCCAGCAGCTTGTTTGGGGCTCAAGAGACCCAGTACTTC.

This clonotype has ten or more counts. The CDR3 protein is CASSLGSRSTDTQYF. The CDR3 region has the DNA TGTGCCAGCAGCTTGGGCTCCAGAAGCACAGATACGCAGTATTTT. This chain links TRBV7-9 with TRBJ2-3; D not certain. V lost 3 bases and J lost 0, with 10 bases in between. The CDR3 contains 15 residues. The V gene's germline CDR1 is SEHNR and CDR2 FQNEAQ (reference sequence).

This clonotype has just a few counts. The DNA of the CDR3 is TGTGCCATCAGCCAAGAAGTTGCCCGGGAGCAGTACGTC. Translation gives CAISQEVAREQYV. The V gene is TRBV10-3, the J gene TRBJ2-7; D remains unclear. The CDR3 extends over 13 amino acids. Between the trimmed V and J ends, which lost 6 bases and 7 bases, there was a span of 16 bases. Germline V gives CDR1 ENHRY, CDR2 SYGVKD.

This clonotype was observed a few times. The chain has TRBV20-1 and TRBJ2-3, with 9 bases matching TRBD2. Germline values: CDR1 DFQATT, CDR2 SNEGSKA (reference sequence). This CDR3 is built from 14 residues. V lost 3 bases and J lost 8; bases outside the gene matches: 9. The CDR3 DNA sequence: TGCAGTGCTAGGAGGGGCGGGAGGGCCGGTACGCAGTATTTT. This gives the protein CSARRGGRAGTQYF.

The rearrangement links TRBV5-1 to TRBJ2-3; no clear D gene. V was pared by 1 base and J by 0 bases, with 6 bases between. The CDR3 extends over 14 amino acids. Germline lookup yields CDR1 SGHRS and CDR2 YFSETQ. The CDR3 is CASSLIPSTDTQYF. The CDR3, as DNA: TGCGCCAGCAGCTTGATCCCCAGCACAGATACGCAGTATTTT.

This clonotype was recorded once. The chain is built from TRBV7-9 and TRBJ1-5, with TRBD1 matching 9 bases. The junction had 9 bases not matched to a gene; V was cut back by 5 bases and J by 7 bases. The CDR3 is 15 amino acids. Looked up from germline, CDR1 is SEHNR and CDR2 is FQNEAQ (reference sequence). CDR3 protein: CASSAGTGRGQPQHF. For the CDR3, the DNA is TGTGCCAGCAGCGCCGGGACAGGGAGAGGGCAGCCCCAGCATTTT.

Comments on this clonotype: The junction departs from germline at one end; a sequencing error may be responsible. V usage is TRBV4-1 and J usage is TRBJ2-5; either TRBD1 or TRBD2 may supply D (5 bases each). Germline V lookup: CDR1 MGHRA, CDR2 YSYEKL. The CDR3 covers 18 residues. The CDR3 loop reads CASSQVSSGTTVQETQYF. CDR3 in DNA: TGTGCCAGCAGCCAAGTTTCATCGGGGACCACAGTCCAAGAGACCCAGTACTTC.

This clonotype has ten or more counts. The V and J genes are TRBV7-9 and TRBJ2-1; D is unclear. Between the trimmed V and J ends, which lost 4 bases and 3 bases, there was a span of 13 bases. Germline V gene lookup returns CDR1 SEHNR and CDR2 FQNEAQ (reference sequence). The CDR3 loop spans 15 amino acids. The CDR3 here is CASSWVMDGYNEQFF. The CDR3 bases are TGTGCCAGCAGCTGGGTCATGGACGGCTACAATGAGCAGTTCTTC.

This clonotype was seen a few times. The DNA for the CDR3 is TGTGCCAGCACCTTAACCGGCGGGGAGCTGTTTTTT. It yields the protein CASTLTGGELFF. The chain recombines TRBV25-1 with TRBJ2-2, with unresolved D. V was clipped by 7 bases and J by 7 bases, with 10 bases between them. The CDR3 has 12 amino acids. From germline, CDR1 is MGHDK and CDR2 SYGVNS.

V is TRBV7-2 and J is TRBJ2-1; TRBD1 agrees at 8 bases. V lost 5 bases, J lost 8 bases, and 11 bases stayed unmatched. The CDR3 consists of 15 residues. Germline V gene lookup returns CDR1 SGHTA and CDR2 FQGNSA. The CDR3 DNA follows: TGTGCCAGCAGCCGAGGACAGGGTAGAATAGATGAGCAGTTCTTC. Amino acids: CASSRGQGRIDEQFF.

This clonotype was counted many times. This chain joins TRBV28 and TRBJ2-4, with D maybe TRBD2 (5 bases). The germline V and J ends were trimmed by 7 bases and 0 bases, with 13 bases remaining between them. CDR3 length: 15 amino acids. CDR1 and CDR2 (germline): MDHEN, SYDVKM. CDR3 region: CASTSREVAKNIQYF. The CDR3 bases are TGTGCCAGCACTTCACGGGAAGTAGCCAAAAACATTCAGTACTTC.

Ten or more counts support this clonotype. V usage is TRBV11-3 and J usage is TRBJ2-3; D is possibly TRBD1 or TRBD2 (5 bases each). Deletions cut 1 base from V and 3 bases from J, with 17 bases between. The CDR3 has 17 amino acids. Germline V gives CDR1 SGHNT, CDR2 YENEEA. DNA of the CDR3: TGTGCCAGCAGCTTAGGATTGGGGACGGGAAGGACAGATACGCAGTATTTT. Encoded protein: CASSLGLGTGRTDTQYF. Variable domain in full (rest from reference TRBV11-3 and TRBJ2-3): EAGVVQSPRYKIIEKKQPVAFWCNPISGHNTLYWYLQNLGQGPELLIRYENEEAVDDSQLPKDRFSAERLKGVDSTLKIQPAELGDSAVYLCASSLGLGTGRTDTQYFGPGTRLTVL.

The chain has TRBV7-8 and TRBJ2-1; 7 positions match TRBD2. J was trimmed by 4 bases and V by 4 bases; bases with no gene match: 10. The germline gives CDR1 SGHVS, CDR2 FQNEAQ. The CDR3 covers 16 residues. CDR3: CASSSTSATSYNEQFF. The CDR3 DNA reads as TGTGCCAGCAGCTCTACTAGCGCCACGTCATACAATGAGCAGTTCTTC.

DNA for the CDR3: TGTGCCAGCAGTTTTATCCGTGCGACCCAGTACTTC. Protein sequence: CASSFIRATQYF. This sequence joins TRBV12-3 or TRBV12-4 and TRBJ2-5; no clear D. The CDR3 consists of 12 residues. Trimming stripped 3 bases from V and 7 bases from J, with 9 bases between.

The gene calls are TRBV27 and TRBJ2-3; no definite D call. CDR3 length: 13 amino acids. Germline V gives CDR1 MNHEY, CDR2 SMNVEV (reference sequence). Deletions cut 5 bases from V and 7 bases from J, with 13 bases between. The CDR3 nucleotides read TGTGCCAGCAGTCAATGGGGTGTCAATACGCAGTATTTT. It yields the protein CASSQWGVNTQYF.

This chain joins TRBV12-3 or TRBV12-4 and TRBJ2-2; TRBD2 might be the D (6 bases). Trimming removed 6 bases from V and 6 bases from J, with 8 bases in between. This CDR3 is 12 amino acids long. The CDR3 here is CASRRGAGELFF. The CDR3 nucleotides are TGTGCCAGCAGGCGGGGCGCCGGGGAGCTGTTTTTT.

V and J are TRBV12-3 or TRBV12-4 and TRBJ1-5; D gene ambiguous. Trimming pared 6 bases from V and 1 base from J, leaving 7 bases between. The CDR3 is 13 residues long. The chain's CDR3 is CASRGLSNQPQHF. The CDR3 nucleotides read TGTGCCAGCAGAGGACTGAGCAATCAGCCCCAGCATTTT.

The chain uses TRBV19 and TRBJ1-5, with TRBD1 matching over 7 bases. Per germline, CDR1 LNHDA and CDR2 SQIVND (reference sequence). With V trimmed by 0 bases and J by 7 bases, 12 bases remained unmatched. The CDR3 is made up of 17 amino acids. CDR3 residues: CASSIDGATGRGQPQHF. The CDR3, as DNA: TGTGCCAGTAGTATAGACGGTGCGACAGGGAGGGGACAGCCCCAGCATTTT.

DNA for the CDR3: TGTGCCACTTGCGATTCAGGGGGCAACTATGGCTACACCTTC. Protein: CATCDSGGNYGYTF. The chain is built from TRBV24-1 and TRBJ1-2, with TRBD1 matching over 8 bases. The CDR3 has 14 amino acids. The germline gives CDR1 KGHDR, CDR2 SFDVKD. J lost 2 bases, V lost 10 bases, and 8 bases had no gene match.

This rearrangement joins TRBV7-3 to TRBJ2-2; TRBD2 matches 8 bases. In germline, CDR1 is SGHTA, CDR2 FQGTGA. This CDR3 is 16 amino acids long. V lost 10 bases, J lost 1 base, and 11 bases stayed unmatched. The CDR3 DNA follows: TGTGCCACCTCGACCAGCGGGGGCTTGAACACCGGGGAGCTGTTTTTT. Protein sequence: CATSTSGGLNTGELFF.

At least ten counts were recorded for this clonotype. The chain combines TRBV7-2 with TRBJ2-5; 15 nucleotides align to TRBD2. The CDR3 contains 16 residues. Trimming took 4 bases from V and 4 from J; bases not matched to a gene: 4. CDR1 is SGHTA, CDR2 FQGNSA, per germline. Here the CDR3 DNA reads TGTGCCAGCAGCTCGGGACTAGCGGGAGGAGGAGAGACCCAGTACTTC. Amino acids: CASSSGLAGGGETQYF.